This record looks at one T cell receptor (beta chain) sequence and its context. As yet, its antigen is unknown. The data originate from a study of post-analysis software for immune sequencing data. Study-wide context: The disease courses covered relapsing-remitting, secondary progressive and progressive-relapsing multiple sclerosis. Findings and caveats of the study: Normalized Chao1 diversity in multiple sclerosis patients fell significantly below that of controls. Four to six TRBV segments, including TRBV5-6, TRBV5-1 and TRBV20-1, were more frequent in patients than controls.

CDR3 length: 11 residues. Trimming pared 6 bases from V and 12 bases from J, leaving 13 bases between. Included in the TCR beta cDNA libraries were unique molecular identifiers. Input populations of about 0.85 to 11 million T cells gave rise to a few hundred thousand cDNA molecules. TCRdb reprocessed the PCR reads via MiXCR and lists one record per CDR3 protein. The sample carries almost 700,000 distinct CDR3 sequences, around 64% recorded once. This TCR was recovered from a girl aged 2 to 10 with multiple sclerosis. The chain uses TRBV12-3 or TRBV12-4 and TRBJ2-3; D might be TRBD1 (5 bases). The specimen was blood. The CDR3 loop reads CASSLGQRQYF. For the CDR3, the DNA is TGTGCCAGCAGCCTCGGACAAAGACAGTATTTT.